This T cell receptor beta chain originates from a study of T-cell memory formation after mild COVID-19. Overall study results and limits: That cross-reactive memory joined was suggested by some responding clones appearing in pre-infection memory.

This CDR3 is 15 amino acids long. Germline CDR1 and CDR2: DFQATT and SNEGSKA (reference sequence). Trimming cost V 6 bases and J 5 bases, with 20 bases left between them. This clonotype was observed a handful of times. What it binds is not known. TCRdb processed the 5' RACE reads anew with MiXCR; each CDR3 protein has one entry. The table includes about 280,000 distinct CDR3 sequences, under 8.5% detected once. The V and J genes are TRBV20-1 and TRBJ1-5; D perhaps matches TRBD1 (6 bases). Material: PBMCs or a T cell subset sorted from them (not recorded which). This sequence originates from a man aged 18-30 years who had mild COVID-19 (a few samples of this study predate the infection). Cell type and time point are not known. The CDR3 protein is CSAYRDEGGYQPQHF. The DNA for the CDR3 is TGCAGTGCCTACAGGGACGAGGGGGGTTATCAGCCCCAGCATTTT.